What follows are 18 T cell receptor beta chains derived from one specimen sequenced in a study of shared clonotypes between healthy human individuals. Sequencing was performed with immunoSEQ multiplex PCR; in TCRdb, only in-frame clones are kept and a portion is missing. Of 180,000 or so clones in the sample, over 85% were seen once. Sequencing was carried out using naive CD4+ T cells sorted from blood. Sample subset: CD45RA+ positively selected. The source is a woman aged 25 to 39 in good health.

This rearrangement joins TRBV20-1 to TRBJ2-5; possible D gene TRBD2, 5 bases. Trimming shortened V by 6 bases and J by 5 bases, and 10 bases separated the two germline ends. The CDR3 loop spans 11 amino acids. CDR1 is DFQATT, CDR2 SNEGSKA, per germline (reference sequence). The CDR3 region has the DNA TGCAGTGCGAGGACTGTGGAGACCCAGTACTTC. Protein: CSARTVETQYF.

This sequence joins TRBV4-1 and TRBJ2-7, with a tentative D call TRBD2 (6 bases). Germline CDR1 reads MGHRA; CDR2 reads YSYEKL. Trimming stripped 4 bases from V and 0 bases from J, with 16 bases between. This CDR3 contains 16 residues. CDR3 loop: CASSLLASLPSYEQYF. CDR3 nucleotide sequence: TGCGCCAGCAGCCTTCTAGCGTCACTCCCCTCCTACGAGCAGTACTTC.

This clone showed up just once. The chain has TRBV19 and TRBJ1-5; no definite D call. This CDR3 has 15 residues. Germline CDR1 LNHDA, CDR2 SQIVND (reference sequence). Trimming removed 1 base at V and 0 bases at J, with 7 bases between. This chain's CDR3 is CASSIAVYSNQPQHF. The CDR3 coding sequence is TGTGCCAGTAGTATAGCAGTATATAGCAATCAGCCCCAGCATTTT. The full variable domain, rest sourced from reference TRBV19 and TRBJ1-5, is DGGITQSPKYLFRKEGQNVTLSCEQNLNHDAMYWYRQDPGQGLRLIYYSQIVNDFQKGDIAEGYSVSREKKESFPLTVTSAQKNPTAFYLCASSIAVYSNQPQHFGDGTRLSIL.

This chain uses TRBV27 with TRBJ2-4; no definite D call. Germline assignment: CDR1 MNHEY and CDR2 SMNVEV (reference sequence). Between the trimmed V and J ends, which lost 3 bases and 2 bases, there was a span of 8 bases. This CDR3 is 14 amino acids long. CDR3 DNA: TGTGCCAGCAGTTTCATTAGTTCCAAAAACATTCAGTACTTC. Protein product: CASSFISSKNIQYF.

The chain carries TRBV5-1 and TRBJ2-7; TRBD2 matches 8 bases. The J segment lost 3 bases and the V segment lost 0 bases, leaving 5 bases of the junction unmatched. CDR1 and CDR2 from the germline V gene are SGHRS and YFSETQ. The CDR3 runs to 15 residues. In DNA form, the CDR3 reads TGCGCCAGCAGCTTGGGGACAGCGGGGGACTACGAGCAGTACTTC. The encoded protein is CASSLGTAGDYEQYF.

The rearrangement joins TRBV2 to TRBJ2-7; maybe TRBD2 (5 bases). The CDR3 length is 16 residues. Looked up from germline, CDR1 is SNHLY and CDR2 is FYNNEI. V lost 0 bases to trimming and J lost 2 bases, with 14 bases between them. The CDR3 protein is CASSEASRAPPYEQYF. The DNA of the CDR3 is TGTGCCAGCAGTGAAGCTTCGAGGGCCCCCCCCTACGAGCAGTACTTC.

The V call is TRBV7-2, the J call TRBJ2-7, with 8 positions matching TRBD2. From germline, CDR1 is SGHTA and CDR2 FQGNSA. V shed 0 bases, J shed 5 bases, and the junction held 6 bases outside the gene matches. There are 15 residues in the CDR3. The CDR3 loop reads CASSLAGLGLDEQYF. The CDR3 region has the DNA TGTGCCAGCAGCTTAGCGGGACTAGGTCTCGACGAGCAGTACTTC.

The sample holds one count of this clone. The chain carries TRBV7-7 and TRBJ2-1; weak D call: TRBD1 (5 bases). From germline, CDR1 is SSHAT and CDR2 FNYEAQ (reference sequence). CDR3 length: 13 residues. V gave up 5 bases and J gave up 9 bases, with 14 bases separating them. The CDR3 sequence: CASSTQVRGEQFF. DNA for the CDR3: TGTGCCAGCAGCACACAGGTTAGGGGTGAGCAGTTCTTC.

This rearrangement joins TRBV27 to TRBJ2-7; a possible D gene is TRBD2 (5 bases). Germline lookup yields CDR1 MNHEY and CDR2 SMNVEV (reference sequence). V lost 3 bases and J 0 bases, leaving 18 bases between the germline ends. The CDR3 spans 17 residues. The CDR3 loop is CASSFLPRTRSSYEQYF. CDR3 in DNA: TGTGCCAGCAGTTTTCTTCCCCGTACTAGGTCCTCCTACGAGCAGTACTTC.

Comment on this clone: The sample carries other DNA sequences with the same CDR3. CDR3 protein: CASSPRSSTDTQYF. DNA for the CDR3: TGTGCCAGCTCACCCCGGTCTAGCACAGATACGCAGTATTTT. The chain couples TRBV18 to TRBJ2-3, with unresolved D. Trimming removed 3 bases from V and 0 bases from J, with 7 bases in between. Germline assignment: CDR1 KGHSH and CDR2 LQKENI. This CDR3 is 14 amino acids long.

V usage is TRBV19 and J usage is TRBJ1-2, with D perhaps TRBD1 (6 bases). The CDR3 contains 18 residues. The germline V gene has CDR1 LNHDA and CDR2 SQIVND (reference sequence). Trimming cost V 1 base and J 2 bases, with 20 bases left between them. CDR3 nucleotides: TGTGCCAGTAGTATAGCCTCCCCCCCGGGACAAGAGAACTATGGCTACACCTTC. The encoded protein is CASSIASPPGQENYGYTF.

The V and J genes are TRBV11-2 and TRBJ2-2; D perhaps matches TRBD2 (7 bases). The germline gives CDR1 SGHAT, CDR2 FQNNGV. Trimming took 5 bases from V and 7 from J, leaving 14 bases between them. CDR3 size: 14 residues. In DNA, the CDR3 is TGTGCCAGCAGCAACGGGGGGCTCTTCGGGGAGCTGTTTTTT. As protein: CASSNGGLFGELFF.

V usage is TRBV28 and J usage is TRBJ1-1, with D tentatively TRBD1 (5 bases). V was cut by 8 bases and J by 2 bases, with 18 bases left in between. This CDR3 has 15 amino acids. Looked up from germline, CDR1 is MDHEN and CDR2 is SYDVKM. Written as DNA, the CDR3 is TGTGCCAGCTTGGGAGGTGGAAGGGGAAACACTGAAGCTTTCTTT. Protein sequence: CASLGGGRGNTEAFF.

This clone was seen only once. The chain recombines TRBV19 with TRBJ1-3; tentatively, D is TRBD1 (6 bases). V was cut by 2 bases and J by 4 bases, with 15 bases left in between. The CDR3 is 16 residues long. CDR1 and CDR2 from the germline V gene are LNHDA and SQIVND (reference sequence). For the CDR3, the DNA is TGTGCCAGTAGTATAAACCACGGGACACTCGGAAACACCATATATTTT. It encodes CASSINHGTLGNTIYF. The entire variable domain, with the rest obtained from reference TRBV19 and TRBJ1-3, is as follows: DGGITQSPKYLFRKEGQNVTLSCEQNLNHDAMYWYRQDPGQGLRLIYYSQIVNDFQKGDIAEGYSVSREKKESFPLTVTSAQKNPTAFYLCASSINHGTLGNTIYFGEGSWLTVV.

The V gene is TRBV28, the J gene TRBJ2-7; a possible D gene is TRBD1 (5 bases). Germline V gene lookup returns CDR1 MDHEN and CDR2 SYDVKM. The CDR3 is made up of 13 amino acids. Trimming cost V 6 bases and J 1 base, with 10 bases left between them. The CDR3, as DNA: TGTGCCAGCAGCCACCCAGGGTCCTACGAGCAGTACTTC. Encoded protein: CASSHPGSYEQYF.

The CDR3 here is CASSEAQLAGAYEQYF. Written as DNA, the CDR3 is TGTGCCAGCAGTGAAGCGCAACTAGCGGGTGCCTACGAGCAGTACTTC. The chain joins TRBV6-1 to TRBJ2-7; 9 bases agree with TRBD2. The CDR3 extends over 16 amino acids. Germline V gene data show CDR1 as MNHNS and CDR2 as SASEGT. V dropped 0 bases and J dropped 2; count of bases not matched to a gene: 5.

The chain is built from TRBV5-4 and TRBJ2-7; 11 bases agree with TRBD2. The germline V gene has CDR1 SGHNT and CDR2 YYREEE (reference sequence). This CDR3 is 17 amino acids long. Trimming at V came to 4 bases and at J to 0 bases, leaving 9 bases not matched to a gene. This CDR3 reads CASSDRRLAGYSYEQYF. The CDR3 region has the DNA TGTGCCAGCAGCGACCGTCGACTAGCGGGGTACTCCTACGAGCAGTACTTC.

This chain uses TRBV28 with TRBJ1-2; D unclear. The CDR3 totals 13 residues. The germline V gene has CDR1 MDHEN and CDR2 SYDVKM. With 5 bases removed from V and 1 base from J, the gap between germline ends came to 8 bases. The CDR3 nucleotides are TGTGCCAGCAGTCAAACAGTTAACTATGGCTACACCTTC. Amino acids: CASSQTVNYGYTF.